These 15 T cell receptor beta chains came from one sample sequenced in a study of breast tumors, draining lymph nodes, adjacent tissues. TCRdb re-analysed the multiplex PCR reads in MiXCR, keeping a single row per CDR3 protein. The repertoire holds around 21,000 distinct CDR3 sequences, roughly 40% seen once, with roughly a quarter in the top ten. The specimen sequenced was breast tumor tissue. These receptors came from a female donor with breast cancer. Some clones in this sample may be carry-over from other donors' samples.

The V gene is TRBV25-1, the J gene TRBJ2-7; TRBD1 matches at 7 bases. The CDR3 is made up of 14 amino acids. V shed 3 bases and J 1 base; nucleotides not matched to a gene: 3. Germline CDR1 is MGHDK and CDR2 is SYGVNS. The CDR3 DNA reads TGTGCCAGCAGTGACGGACAGGTTTCCTACGAGCAGTACTTC. Protein product: CASSDGQVSYEQYF.

The CDR3 is CASSSGTSAYNEQFF. CDR3 coding DNA: TGTGCCAGCAGCTCCGGGACTAGCGCCTACAATGAGCAGTTCTTC. V and J are TRBV7-3 and TRBJ2-1; 10 bases map to TRBD2. CDR1 is SGHTA, CDR2 FQGTGA, per germline. There are 15 residues in the CDR3. V dropped 4 bases and J dropped 2; count of bases not matched to a gene: 2.

This chain uses TRBV3-1 with TRBJ2-7; D is unclear. Germline V CDR1 and CDR2: LGHDT, YNNKEL (reference sequence). V gave up 4 bases and J gave up 0 bases, with 16 bases separating them. This CDR3 is built from 16 residues. The CDR3 bases are TGTGCCAGCAGCCCCCGAGGCTACCTGAGCTCCTACGAGCAGTACTTC. The encoded protein is CASSPRGYLSSYEQYF.

This CDR3 reads CASSQESGPGSYGYTF. As DNA, the CDR3 is TGTGCCAGCAGCCAAGAATCAGGTCCGGGGTCATATGGCTACACCTTC. This chain connects TRBV4-2 to TRBJ1-2; D is undetermined. Trimming shortened V by 0 bases and J by 5 bases, and 16 bases separated the two germline ends. The CDR3 length is 16 residues. Germline V gives CDR1 LGHNA, CDR2 YNFKEQ.

This clonotype occurred a few times. The chain uses TRBV25-1 and TRBJ1-1; 9 positions agree with TRBD1. Germline V CDR1 and CDR2: MGHDK, SYGVNS. The V gene end was trimmed by 7 bases and the J gene end by 11 bases; junction bases not matched to a gene: 5. CDR3 size: 11 residues. The CDR3 sequence: CASIGDRAAFF. DNA for the CDR3: TGTGCCAGCATTGGGGACAGGGCTGCTTTCTTT.

This clonotype is medium-sized. Here the CDR3 reads CASSSGGASYNEQFF. The DNA for the CDR3 is TGTGCCAGCAGTAGCGGGGGGGCTTCTTACAATGAGCAGTTCTTC. The chain recombines TRBV9 with TRBJ2-1; 11 bases map to TRBD2. Germline CDR1 is SGDLS and CDR2 is YYNGEE. The CDR3 runs to 15 residues. V was pared by 5 bases and J by 4 bases, with 5 bases of the junction left unmatched.

This CDR3 reads CSARAVGQGETQYF. The CDR3, as DNA: TGCAGTGCTAGAGCCGTGGGACAGGGCGAGACCCAGTACTTC. The genes are TRBV20-1 and TRBJ2-5; TRBD1 agrees at 9 bases. Unmatched junction bases numbered 5, after V lost 1 base and J lost 5 bases. This CDR3 comprises 14 residues. The germline gives CDR1 DFQATT, CDR2 SNEGSKA (reference sequence).

This clonotype was detected ten times or more. The V call is TRBV9, the J call TRBJ2-7; 7 nucleotides match TRBD1. The ends lost 4 bases at V and 5 bases at J; junction bases unmatched: 9. Looked up from germline, CDR1 is SGDLS and CDR2 is YYNGEE. The CDR3 totals 14 residues. Written as DNA, the CDR3 is TGTGCCAGCAGCACCACAGGGGTTCTACACGAGCAGTACTTC. This translates into CASSTTGVLHEQYF.

This clonotype is medium-sized in the sample. J is TRBJ2-7 and V is TRBV7-2; 10 nucleotides match TRBD2. The CDR3 is made up of 16 amino acids. V was clipped by 5 bases and J by 4 bases; unmatched bases: 11. Germline loops: CDR1 SGHTA, CDR2 FQGNSA. CDR3 bases: TGTGCCAGCAGCCCTTGGACTAGCGGATCGCAGTACGAGCAGTACTTC. Its translation: CASSPWTSGSQYEQYF.

This clonotype was seen only a few times. The chain links TRBV20-1 to TRBJ2-7; D is undetermined. V was pared by 7 bases and J by 2 bases, with 18 bases between. The CDR3 loop spans 14 amino acids. Germline values: CDR1 DFQATT, CDR2 SNEGSKA (reference sequence). This CDR3 is CSVSGKGLTYEQYF. The CDR3 DNA sequence: TGCAGTGTCAGTGGCAAGGGCCTTACCTACGAGCAGTACTTC.

This clonotype came up many times. CDR3 amino acids: CASRVQGASTDTQYF. The CDR3 coding sequence is TGTGCCAGCAGGGTACAGGGAGCGAGCACAGATACGCAGTATTTT. The J gene is TRBJ2-3, the V gene TRBV2; D possibly corresponds to TRBD1 (6 bases). Germline CDR1 is SNHLY and CDR2 is FYNNEI. V gave up 6 bases and J gave up 0 bases, with 13 bases separating them. The CDR3 contains 15 residues.

As concerns this clonotype: The junction and the germline gene differ at one end; a read error may be behind it. The chain is built from TRBV11-2 and TRBJ2-3; 9 nucleotides agree with TRBD2. The CDR3 length is 15 residues. In germline, CDR1 is SGHAT, CDR2 FQNNGV. DNA for the CDR3: TGTGCCAGCAGCTTAGGGGGGACTAGCATAGATACGCAGTATTTT. This encodes CASSLGGTSIDTQYF.

In its sample, this clonotype was seen many times. This rearrangement joins TRBV11-2 to TRBJ1-2; 7 nucleotides align to TRBD1. The germline gives CDR1 SGHAT, CDR2 FQNNGV. There are 13 residues in the CDR3. V lost 1 base to trimming and J lost 7 bases; unmatched junction nucleotides: 3. CDR3 DNA: TGTGCCAGCAGCTTAGGACAGGGTGGTGGCTACACCTTC. It encodes CASSLGQGGGYTF.

This clonotype was seen repeatedly, ten times or more. The CDR3 DNA reads TGTGCCAGCAGCGTCGAGGGGTGGGGGGCCCAGTACTTC. As protein: CASSVEGWGAQYF. The chain links TRBV9 to TRBJ2-5; D might be TRBD2 (6 bases). The CDR3 has 13 amino acids. Deletions cut 2 bases from V and 9 bases from J, with 14 bases between. The germline V gene has CDR1 SGDLS and CDR2 YYNGEE.

This clonotype has ten or more counts. This sequence joins TRBV7-8 and TRBJ2-7, with D perhaps matching TRBD1 (5 bases). This CDR3 region has 13 residues. V was shortened by 5 bases and J by 3 bases, with 11 bases between the two germline ends. CDR1 is SGHVS, CDR2 FQNEAQ, per germline. The CDR3 is CASSPTERYEQYF. CDR3 DNA: TGTGCCAGCAGCCCGACAGAGCGCTACGAGCAGTACTTC. Together with reference TRBV7-8 and TRBJ2-7, the CDR3 gives the full variable domain: GAGVSQSPRYKVAKRGQDVALRCDPISGHVSLFWYQQALGQGPEFLTYFQNEAQLDKSGLPSDRFFAERPEGSVSTLKIQRTQQEDSAVYLCASSPTERYEQYFGPGTRLTVT.